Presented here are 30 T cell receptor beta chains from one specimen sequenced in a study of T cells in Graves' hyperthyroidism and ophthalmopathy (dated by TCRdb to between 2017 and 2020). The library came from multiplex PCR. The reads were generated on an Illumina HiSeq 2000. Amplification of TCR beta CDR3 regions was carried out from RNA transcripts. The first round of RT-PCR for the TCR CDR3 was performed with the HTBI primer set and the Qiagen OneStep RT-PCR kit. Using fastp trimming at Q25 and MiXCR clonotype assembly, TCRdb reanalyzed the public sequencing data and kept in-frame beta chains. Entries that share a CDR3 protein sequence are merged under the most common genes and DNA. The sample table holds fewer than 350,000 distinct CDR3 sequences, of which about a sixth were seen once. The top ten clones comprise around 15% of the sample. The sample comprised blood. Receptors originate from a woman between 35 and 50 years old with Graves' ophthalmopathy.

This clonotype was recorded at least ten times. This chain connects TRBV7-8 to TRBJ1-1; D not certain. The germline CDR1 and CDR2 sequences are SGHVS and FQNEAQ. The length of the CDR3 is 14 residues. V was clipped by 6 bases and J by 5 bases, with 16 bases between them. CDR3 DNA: TGTGCCAGCAGACGGACCGAAGCCATAACTGAAGCTTTCTTT. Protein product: CASRRTEAITEAFF.

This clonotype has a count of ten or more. This CDR3 is CASSIGPILSGANVLTF. DNA for the CDR3: TGTGCCAGTAGTATCGGGCCTATTCTCTCTGGGGCCAACGTCCTGACTTTC. The J gene is TRBJ2-6, the V gene TRBV19; D call uncertain. The CDR3 has 17 residues. The germline V gene has CDR1 LNHDA and CDR2 SQIVND (reference sequence). V shed 3 bases and J shed 0 bases, with 12 bases lying between them.

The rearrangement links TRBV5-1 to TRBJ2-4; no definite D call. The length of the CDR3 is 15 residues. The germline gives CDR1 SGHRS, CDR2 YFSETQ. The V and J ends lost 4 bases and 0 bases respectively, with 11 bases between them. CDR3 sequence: CASSLGPLAKNIQYF. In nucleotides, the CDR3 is TGCGCCAGCAGCCTAGGACCCTTAGCCAAAAACATTCAGTACTTC.

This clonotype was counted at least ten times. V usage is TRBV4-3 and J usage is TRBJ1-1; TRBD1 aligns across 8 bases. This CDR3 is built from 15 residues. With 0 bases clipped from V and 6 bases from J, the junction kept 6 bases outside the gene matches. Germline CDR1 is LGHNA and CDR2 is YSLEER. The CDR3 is CASSQENRGFSEAFF. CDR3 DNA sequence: TGCGCCAGCAGCCAAGAAAACAGGGGGTTCTCTGAAGCTTTCTTT.

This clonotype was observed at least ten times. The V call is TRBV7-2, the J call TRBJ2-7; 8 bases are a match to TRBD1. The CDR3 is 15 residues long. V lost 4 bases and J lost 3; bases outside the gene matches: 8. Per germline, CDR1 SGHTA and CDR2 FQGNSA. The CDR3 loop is CASSSQRTGLYEQYF. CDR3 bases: TGTGCCAGCAGCTCCCAAAGGACAGGGCTCTACGAGCAGTACTTC. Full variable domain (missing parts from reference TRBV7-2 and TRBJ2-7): GAGVSQSPSNKVTEKGKDVELRCDPISGHTALYWYRQSLGQGLEFLIYFQGNSAPDKSGLPSDRFSAERTGGSVSTLTIQRTQQEDSAVYLCASSSQRTGLYEQYFGPGTRLTVT.

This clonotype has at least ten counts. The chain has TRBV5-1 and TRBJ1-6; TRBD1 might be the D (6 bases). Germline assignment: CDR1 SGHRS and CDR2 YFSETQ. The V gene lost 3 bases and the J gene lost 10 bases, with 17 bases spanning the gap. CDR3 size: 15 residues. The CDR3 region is CASSSTRGPGSPLHF. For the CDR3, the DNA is TGCGCCAGCAGCTCCACCAGGGGACCTGGCTCACCCCTCCACTTT.

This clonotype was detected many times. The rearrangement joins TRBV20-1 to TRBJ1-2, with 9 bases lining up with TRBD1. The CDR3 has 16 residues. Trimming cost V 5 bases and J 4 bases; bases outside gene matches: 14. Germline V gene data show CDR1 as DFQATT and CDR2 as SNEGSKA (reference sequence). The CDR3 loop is CSAQHLRDRASYGYTF. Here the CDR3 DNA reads TGCAGTGCTCAACACCTCCGGGACAGGGCATCCTATGGCTACACCTTC.

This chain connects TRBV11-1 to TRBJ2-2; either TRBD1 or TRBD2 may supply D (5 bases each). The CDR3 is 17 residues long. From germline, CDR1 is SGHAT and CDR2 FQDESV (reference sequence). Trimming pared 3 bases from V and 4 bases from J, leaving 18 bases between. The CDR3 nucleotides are TGTGCCAGCAGCTTCCTGGGACGATCGGGGTTCACCGGGGAGCTGTTTTTT. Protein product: CASSFLGRSGFTGELFF.

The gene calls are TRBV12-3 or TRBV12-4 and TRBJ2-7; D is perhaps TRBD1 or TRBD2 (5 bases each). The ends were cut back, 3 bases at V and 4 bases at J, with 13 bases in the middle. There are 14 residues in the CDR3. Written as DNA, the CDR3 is TGTGCCAGCAGTTTTAGCGACAGAGAGTACGAGCAGTACTTC. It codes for CASSFSDREYEQYF.

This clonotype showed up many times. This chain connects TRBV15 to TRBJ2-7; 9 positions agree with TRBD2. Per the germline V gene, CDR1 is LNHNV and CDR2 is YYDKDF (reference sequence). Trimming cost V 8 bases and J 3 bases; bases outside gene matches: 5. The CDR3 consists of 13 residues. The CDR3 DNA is TGTGCCACCCGACTTAGCGGGAGCTACGAGCAGTACTTC. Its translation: CATRLSGSYEQYF. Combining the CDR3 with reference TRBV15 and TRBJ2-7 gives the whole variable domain DAMVIQNPRYQVTQFGKPVTLSCSQTLNHNVMYWYQQKSSQAPKLLFHYYDKDFNNEADTPDNFQSRRPNTSFCFLDIRSPGLGDTAMYLCATRLSGSYEQYFGPGTRLTVT.

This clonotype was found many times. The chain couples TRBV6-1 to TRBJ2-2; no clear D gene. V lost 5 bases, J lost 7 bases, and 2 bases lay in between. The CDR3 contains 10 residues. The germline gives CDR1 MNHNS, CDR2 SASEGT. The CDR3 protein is CASSRGELFF. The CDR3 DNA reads TGTGCCAGCAGTCGCGGGGAGCTGTTTTTT.

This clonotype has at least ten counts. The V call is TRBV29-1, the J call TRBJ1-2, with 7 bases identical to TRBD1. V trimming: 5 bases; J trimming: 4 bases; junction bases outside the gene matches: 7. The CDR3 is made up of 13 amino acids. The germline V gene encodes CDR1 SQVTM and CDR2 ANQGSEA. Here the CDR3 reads CSVTTGNGYGYTF. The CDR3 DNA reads TGCAGCGTTACGACAGGGAATGGCTATGGCTACACCTTC.

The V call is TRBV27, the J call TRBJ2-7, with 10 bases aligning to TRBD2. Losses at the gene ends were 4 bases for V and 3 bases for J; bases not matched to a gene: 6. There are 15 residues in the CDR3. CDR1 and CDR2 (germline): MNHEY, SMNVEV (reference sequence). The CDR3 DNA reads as TGTGCCAGCAGTTCGATAGCGGGAGGCTACTACGAGCAGTACTTC. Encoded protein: CASSSIAGGYYEQYF.

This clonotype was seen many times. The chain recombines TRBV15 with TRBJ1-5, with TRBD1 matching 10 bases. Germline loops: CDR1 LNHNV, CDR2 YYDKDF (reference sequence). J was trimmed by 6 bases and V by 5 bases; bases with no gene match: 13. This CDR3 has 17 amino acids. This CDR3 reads CATSGRRGRDRGQPQHF. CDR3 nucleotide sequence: TGTGCCACCAGCGGCCGCCGAGGCAGGGACAGGGGTCAGCCCCAGCATTTT.

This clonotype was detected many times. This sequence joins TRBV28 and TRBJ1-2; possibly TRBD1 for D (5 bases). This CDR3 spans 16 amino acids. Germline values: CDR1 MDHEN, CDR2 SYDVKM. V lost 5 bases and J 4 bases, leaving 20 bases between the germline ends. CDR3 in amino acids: CASSHGDTRQIYGYTF. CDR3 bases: TGTGCCAGCAGTCATGGGGATACTAGACAGATCTATGGCTACACCTTC.

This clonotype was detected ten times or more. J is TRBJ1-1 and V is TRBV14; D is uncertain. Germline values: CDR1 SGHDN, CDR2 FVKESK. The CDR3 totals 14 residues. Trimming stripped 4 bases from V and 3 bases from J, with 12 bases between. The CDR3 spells CASSPQAGYTEAFF. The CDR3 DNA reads TGTGCCAGCAGCCCCCAAGCAGGTTACACTGAAGCTTTCTTT.

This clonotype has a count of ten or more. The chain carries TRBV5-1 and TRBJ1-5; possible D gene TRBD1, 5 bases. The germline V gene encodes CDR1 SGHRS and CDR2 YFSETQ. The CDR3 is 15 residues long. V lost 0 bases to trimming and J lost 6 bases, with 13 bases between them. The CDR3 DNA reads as TGCGCCAGCAGCTTGGACGGGATTGGGGGTCAGCCCCAGCATTTT. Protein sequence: CASSLDGIGGQPQHF.

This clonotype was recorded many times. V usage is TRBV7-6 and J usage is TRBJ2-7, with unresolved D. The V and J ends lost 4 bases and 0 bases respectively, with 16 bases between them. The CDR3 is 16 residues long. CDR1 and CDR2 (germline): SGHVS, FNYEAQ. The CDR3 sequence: CASSSTVASRSYEQYF. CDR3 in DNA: TGTGCCAGCAGCTCGACCGTAGCCTCACGCTCCTACGAGCAGTACTTC.

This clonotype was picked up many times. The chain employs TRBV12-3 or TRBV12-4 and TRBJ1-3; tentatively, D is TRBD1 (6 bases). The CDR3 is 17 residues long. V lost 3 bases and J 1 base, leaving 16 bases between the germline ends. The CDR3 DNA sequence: TGTGCCAGCAGTTTTTGGGGCAGGGGAATTTCTGGAAACACCATATATTTT. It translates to CASSFWGRGISGNTIYF.

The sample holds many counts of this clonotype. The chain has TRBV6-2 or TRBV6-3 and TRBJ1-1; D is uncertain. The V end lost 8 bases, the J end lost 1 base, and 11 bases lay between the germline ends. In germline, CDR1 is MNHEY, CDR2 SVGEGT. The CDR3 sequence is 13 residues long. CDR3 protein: CASHLHPNTEAFF. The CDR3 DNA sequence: TGTGCCAGCCATTTACACCCGAACACTGAAGCTTTCTTT.

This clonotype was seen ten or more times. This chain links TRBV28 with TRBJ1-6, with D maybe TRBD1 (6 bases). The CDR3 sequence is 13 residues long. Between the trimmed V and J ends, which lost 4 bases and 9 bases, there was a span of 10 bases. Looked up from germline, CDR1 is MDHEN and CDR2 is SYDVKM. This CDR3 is CASSSGDGSPLHF. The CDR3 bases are TGTGCCAGCAGTTCAGGGGATGGTTCACCCCTCCACTTT.

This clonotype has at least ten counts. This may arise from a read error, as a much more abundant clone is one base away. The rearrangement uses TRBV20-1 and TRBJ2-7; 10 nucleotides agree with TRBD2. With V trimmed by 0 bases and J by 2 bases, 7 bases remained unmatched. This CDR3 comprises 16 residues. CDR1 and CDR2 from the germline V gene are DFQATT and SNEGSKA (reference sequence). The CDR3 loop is CSAREEEREGPYEQYF. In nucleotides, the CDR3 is TGCAGTGCTAGAGAGGAGGAGCGGGAGGGCCCCTACGAGCAGTACTTC.

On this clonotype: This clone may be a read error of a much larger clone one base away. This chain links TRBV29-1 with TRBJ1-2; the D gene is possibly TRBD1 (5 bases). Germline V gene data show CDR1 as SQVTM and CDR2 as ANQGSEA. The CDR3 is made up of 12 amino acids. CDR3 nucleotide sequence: TGCGGCGTCTTCTCTGGGGGCTATGGCTACACCTTC. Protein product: CGVFSGGYGYTF.

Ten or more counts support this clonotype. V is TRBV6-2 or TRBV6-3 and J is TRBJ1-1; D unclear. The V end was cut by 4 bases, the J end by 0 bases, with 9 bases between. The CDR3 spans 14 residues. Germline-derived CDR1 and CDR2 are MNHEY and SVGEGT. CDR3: CASSSEKMNTEAFF. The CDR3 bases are TGTGCCAGCAGTTCGGAGAAAATGAACACTGAAGCTTTCTTT.

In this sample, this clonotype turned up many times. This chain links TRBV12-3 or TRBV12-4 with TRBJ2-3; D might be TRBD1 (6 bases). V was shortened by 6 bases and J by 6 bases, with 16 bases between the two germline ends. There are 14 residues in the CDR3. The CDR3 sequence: CASSADTGYDTQYF. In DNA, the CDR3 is TGTGCCAGCAGCGCCGATACAGGGTACGATACGCAGTATTTT.

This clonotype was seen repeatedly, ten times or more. CDR3 sequence reads: CSARTTSGRGRETQYF. The CDR3 bases are TGCAGTGCTAGAACGACTAGCGGGAGAGGGCGGGAGACCCAGTACTTC. The rearrangement uses TRBV20-1 and TRBJ2-5; 12 bases match TRBD2. V lost 2 bases, J lost 5 bases, and 9 bases stayed unmatched. The CDR3 contains 16 residues. The germline V gene has CDR1 DFQATT and CDR2 SNEGSKA (reference sequence).

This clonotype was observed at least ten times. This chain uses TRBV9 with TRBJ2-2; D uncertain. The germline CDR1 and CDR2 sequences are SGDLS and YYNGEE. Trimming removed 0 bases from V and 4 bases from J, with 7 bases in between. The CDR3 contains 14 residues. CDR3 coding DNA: TGTGCCAGCAGCGTAGGTTGGGGCACCGGGGAGCTGTTTTTT. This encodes CASSVGWGTGELFF.

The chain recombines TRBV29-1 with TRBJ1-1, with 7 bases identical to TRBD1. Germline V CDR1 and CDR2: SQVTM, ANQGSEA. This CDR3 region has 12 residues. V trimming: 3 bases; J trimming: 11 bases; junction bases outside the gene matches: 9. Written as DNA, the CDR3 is TGCAGCGTTGAGTTCGGGACAGTAAAGGCTTTCTTT. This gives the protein CSVEFGTVKAFF.

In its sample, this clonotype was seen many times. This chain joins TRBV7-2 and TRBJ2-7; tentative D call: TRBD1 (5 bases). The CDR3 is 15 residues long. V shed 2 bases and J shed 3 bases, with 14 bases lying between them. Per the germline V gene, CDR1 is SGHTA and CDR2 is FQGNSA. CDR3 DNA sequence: TGTGCCAGCAGCTTAATCCGGGCGACAGACTACGAGCAGTACTTC. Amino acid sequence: CASSLIRATDYEQYF.

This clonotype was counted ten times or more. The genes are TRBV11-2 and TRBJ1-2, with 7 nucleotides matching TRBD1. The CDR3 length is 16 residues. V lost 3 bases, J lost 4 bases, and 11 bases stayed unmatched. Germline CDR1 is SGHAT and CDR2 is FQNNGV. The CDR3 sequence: CASSFSPRDSSYGYTF. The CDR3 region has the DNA TGTGCCAGCAGCTTTAGTCCCCGGGACAGCTCCTATGGCTACACCTTC.